The next 25 T cell receptor beta chains were all read from a single sample in a study of blood T cells in healthy people across ages. The use of a sample-barcoded 5' primer and a J-beta primer mix characterized a second PCR of roughly 6 to 11 cycles. TCRdb ran MiXCR on the 5' RACE reads and lists one entry per CDR3 protein. The sample shows just over 800,000 distinct CDR3 sequences, approximately 67% of them seen only once. What was sequenced was blood. The receptors were gathered from a man aged 30-40 years in good health.

The gene calls are TRBV7-2 and TRBJ2-6, with a tentative D call TRBD1 (6 bases). Germline lookup yields CDR1 SGHTA and CDR2 FQGNSA. The CDR3 length is 16 residues. The V and J ends lost 6 bases and 4 bases respectively, with 16 bases between them. The CDR3 nucleotides read TGTGCCAGCAGGGAAACAGGGCTCACCGGGGCCAACGTCCTGACTTTC. It translates to CASRETGLTGANVLTF.

This chain uses TRBV18 with TRBJ2-5; perhaps TRBD1 as D (6 bases). The closer fit of TRBJ2-1 to the DNA end suggests the J call may be wrong. The CDR3 covers 13 residues. The V gene's germline CDR1 is KGHSH and CDR2 LQKENI. This chain's CDR3 is CASSPYREETQFF. In nucleotides, the CDR3 is TGTGCCAGCTCACCGTACAGGGAAGAGACCCAGTTCTTC.

The rearrangement joins TRBV3-1 to TRBJ1-5, with D hard to call. The CDR3 covers 12 residues. Germline-derived CDR1 and CDR2 are LGHDT and YNNKEL (reference sequence). Trimming stripped 0 bases from V and 7 bases from J, with 4 bases between. CDR3 region: CASSQDGQPQHF. Here the CDR3 DNA reads TGTGCCAGCAGCCAAGATGGACAGCCCCAGCATTTT.

This clonotype appeared many times. The chain uses TRBV7-2 and TRBJ2-5; 9 bases are a match to TRBD1. This CDR3 region has 15 residues. V dropped 5 bases and J dropped 8; count of bases not matched to a gene: 12. Germline CDR1 is SGHTA and CDR2 is FQGNSA. CDR3 region: CASSSPTGGARTQYF. CDR3 sequence (DNA): TGTGCCAGCAGCAGTCCGACAGGGGGAGCCCGAACCCAGTACTTC.

J is TRBJ1-1 and V is TRBV10-3, with TRBD1 matching over 11 bases. Unmatched junction bases numbered 9, after V lost 8 bases and J lost 1 base. CDR3 length: 16 residues. Germline CDR1 and CDR2: ENHRY and SYGVKD. The CDR3 DNA sequence: TGTGCCATCCGGGTAGGACAGGGGGCAGGGAACACTGAAGCTTTCTTT. Its protein product is CAIRVGQGAGNTEAFF.

The V call is TRBV30, the J call TRBJ2-1; tentatively, D is TRBD1 (6 bases). Germline assignment: CDR1 GTSNPN and CDR2 SVGIG (reference sequence). The CDR3 runs to 16 residues. With 1 base removed from V and 6 bases from J, the gap between germline ends came to 19 bases. CDR3 sequence reads: CAWSAALTGSFNEQFF. Here the CDR3 DNA reads TGTGCCTGGAGTGCGGCGCTTACAGGGAGCTTCAATGAGCAGTTCTTC.

The chain links TRBV6-1 to TRBJ2-1; D gene unclear. V lost 3 bases and J lost 7, with 4 bases in between. This CDR3 comprises 11 residues. Germline V lookup: CDR1 MNHNS, CDR2 SASEGT. The DNA for the CDR3 is TGTGCCAGCAGTGAGGCGAATGAGCAGTTCTTC. Encoded protein: CASSEANEQFF.

The chain employs TRBV2 and TRBJ2-5; 12 positions match TRBD1. Germline assignment: CDR1 SNHLY and CDR2 FYNNEI. The CDR3 contains 16 residues. With V trimmed by 2 bases and J by 4 bases, 5 bases remained unmatched. The CDR3 DNA follows: TGTGCCAGCAGTGAAACAGGGACAGGGGGCCCAGAGACCCAGTACTTC. Protein sequence: CASSETGTGGPETQYF.

This chain links TRBV29-1 with TRBJ2-3; D is ambiguous. Deletions cut 2 bases from V and 6 bases from J, with 9 bases between. This CDR3 has 12 residues. From germline, CDR1 is SQVTM and CDR2 ANQGSEA. In nucleotides, the CDR3 is TGCAGCGTTGAACCAGCGTCGGATACGCAGTATTTT. This codes for CSVEPASDTQYF.

The chain joins TRBV20-1 to TRBJ2-4, with D possibly TRBD1 on 5 matching bases. This CDR3 spans 13 amino acids. The V end was cut by 5 bases, the J end by 4 bases, with 12 bases between. The germline CDR1 and CDR2 sequences are DFQATT and SNEGSKA (reference sequence). The CDR3 DNA is TGCAGTGCTGGGAAGACAGCAAAAAACATTCAGTACTTC. Its translation: CSAGKTAKNIQYF.

Points on this clonotype: Compared with germline, one end of the junction differs, possibly owing to a read error. V and J are TRBV7-6 and TRBJ1-6; a weak D match, TRBD1 (5 bases). The CDR3 consists of 16 residues. Germline V gene sequence: CDR1 SGHVS, CDR2 FNYEAQ. In DNA form, the CDR3 reads TGTGCCAGCAGTTTAGCACAGGCGGGGACCAATTCACCCCTCCACTTT. It encodes CASSLAQAGTNSPLHF.

The rearrangement joins TRBV7-2 to TRBJ2-7; D is ambiguous. V was shortened by 5 bases and J by 2 bases, with 16 bases between the two germline ends. The CDR3 runs to 15 residues. Germline V gene sequence: CDR1 SGHTA, CDR2 FQGNSA. The CDR3 sequence is CASSPDLGPPYEQYF. Here the CDR3 DNA reads TGTGCCAGCAGCCCAGACCTAGGCCCCCCCTACGAGCAGTACTTC. Together with reference TRBV7-2 and TRBJ2-7, the CDR3 gives the full variable domain: GAGVSQSPSNKVTEKGKDVELRCDPISGHTALYWYRQSLGQGLEFLIYFQGNSAPDKSGLPSDRFSAERTGGSVSTLTIQRTQQEDSAVYLCASSPDLGPPYEQYFGPGTRLTVT.

The gene calls are TRBV7-8 and TRBJ2-5; D is ambiguous. With 2 bases removed from V and 11 bases from J, the gap between germline ends came to 12 bases. Germline CDR1 reads SGHVS; CDR2 reads FQNEAQ. This CDR3 region has 12 residues. The CDR3 DNA is TGTGCCAGCAGCTTACCACGTACTGAGCAGTACTTC. It translates to CASSLPRTEQYF.

The chain's CDR3 is CASTGGVIETQYF. The CDR3 DNA reads TGTGCCAGCACCGGGGGTGTGATAGAGACCCAGTACTTC. The chain carries TRBV6-5 and TRBJ2-5, with TRBD2 as a possible D gene (6 bases). This CDR3 is 13 amino acids long. V was pared by 7 bases and J by 4 bases, with 13 bases between. Per germline, CDR1 MNHEY and CDR2 SVGAGI.

The chain links TRBV4-2 to TRBJ1-6, with D perhaps TRBD1 (6 bases). The CDR3 is 14 residues long. CDR1 and CDR2 (germline): LGHNA, YNFKEQ. V gave up 0 bases and J gave up 8 bases, with 8 bases separating them. The CDR3 sequence: CASSQDAGDSPLHF. The CDR3 DNA reads as TGTGCCAGCAGCCAAGACGCAGGGGATTCACCCCTCCACTTT.

The V call is TRBV7-9, the J call TRBJ2-7; 8 bases match TRBD2. The CDR3 totals 15 residues. CDR1 and CDR2 (germline): SEHNR, FQNEAQ (reference sequence). V shed 0 bases and J 4 bases; nucleotides not matched to a gene: 5. The CDR3 protein is CASSLASSGVYEQYF. The CDR3 DNA is TGTGCCAGCAGCTTAGCGAGTAGCGGGGTGTACGAGCAGTACTTC.

This chain's CDR3 is CASSEGVMWGRETQYF. The DNA of the CDR3 is TGTGCCAGCAGCGAGGGGGTTATGTGGGGTAGGGAGACCCAGTACTTC. The chain uses TRBV9 and TRBJ2-5; D may be TRBD1 (6 bases). Germline V gene data show CDR1 as SGDLS and CDR2 as YYNGEE. Trimming removed 3 bases from V and 5 bases from J, with 20 bases in between. CDR3 length: 16 residues.

J is TRBJ2-2 and V is TRBV11-1; D is unresolved. V gave up 0 bases and J gave up 3 bases, with 2 bases separating them. Germline V lookup: CDR1 SGHAT, CDR2 FQDESV (reference sequence). The CDR3 has 13 residues. The CDR3 here is CASSLADTGELFF. In nucleotides, the CDR3 is TGTGCCAGCAGCTTAGCGGACACCGGGGAGCTGTTTTTT.

J is TRBJ2-7 and V is TRBV12-3 or TRBV12-4, with a possible D match to TRBD2 (5 bases). This CDR3 is 15 amino acids long. V lost 2 bases and J lost 4, with 15 bases in between. CDR3 amino acids: CASSLIGSASYEQYF. The CDR3 DNA reads TGTGCCAGCAGTTTAATAGGTAGCGCGTCGTACGAGCAGTACTTC.

J is TRBJ2-1 and V is TRBV6-2 or TRBV6-3, with 7 bases identical to TRBD1. Germline trimming cut 6 bases from V and 2 bases from J; bases unmatched to any gene: 10. Germline V gene data show CDR1 as MNHEY and CDR2 as SVGEGT. There are 16 residues in the CDR3. DNA for the CDR3: TGTGCCAGCAGAGCCACAGGGGCGGCCCCCTACAATGAGCAGTTCTTC. Translating gives CASRATGAAPYNEQFF.

The rearrangement joins TRBV27 to TRBJ1-6; TRBD1 aligns across 7 bases. Germline CDR1 and CDR2: MNHEY and SMNVEV (reference sequence). The CDR3 spans 15 residues. The junction had 7 bases not matched to a gene; V was cut back by 3 bases and J by 8 bases. The CDR3: CASSFRQGWDSPLHF. The CDR3 nucleotides are TGTGCCAGCAGTTTCCGACAGGGATGGGATTCACCCCTCCACTTT.

This clonotype was seen at least ten times. The CDR3 spells CAIQRGEGSEQFF. CDR3 in DNA: TGTGCCATTCAGCGGGGGGAAGGGAGTGAGCAGTTCTTC. The chain is built from TRBV10-3 and TRBJ2-1; 9 nucleotides match TRBD2. V shed 9 bases and J 9 bases; nucleotides not matched to a gene: 9. Germline assignment: CDR1 ENHRY and CDR2 SYGVKD. This CDR3 region has 13 residues.

The chain is built from TRBV4-3 and TRBJ2-3; D may be TRBD1 (5 bases). V was trimmed by 4 bases and J by 4 bases, leaving 12 bases between them. This CDR3 region has 14 residues. CDR1 is LGHNA and CDR2 is YSLEER in the germline V gene. In DNA form, the CDR3 reads TGCGCCAGCAGCCCCGGCAGGGAAGCAGATACGCAGTATTTT. Translation gives CASSPGREADTQYF.

In its sample, this clonotype was seen a few times. This chain connects TRBV29-1 to TRBJ2-4; D not certain. The J call may be in error: the DNA end matches TRBJ2-7 better. This CDR3 region has 16 residues. The germline gives CDR1 SQVTM, CDR2 ANQGSEA. This chain's CDR3 is CSVEDLAGKSPYEQYF. DNA for the CDR3: TGCAGCGTTGAAGATTTAGCAGGCAAGTCACCCTACGAGCAGTACTTC.

The genes are TRBV29-1 and TRBJ2-1; D is perhaps TRBD1 (6 bases). The germline V gene has CDR1 SQVTM and CDR2 ANQGSEA. This CDR3 is built from 13 residues. V was trimmed by 4 bases and J by 2 bases, leaving 9 bases between them. CDR3 nucleotide sequence: TGCAGCGTTGGAACAGGGACCTACAATGAGCAGTTCTTC. Translation gives CSVGTGTYNEQFF.